A single T cell receptor (beta chain) is shown here with its context. The sample belongs to a study of blood T cell repertoires in COVID-19. Repertoires were generated with immunoSEQ multiplex PCR, while TCRdb's copy carries only in-frame clones and drops some. This sample carries 290,000 or so clones, more than 85% of them seen once, and the ten largest clones take 2.2%. This CDR3 is built from 15 residues. The germline CDR1 and CDR2 sequences are LNHDA and SQIVND (reference sequence). V shed 10 bases and J 1 base; nucleotides not matched to a gene: 10. Patients from Seattle were sampled longitudinally, starting during active infection.

The sequence derives from a woman aged 25 to 45 with COVID-19, enrolled during active disease. The specimen was peripheral blood. The genes are TRBV19 and TRBJ1-5, with 7 bases lining up with TRBD1. The CDR3 here is CATPPGQESNQPQHF. The DNA for the CDR3 is TGTGCCACCCCACCTGGACAGGAGAGCAATCAGCCCCAGCATTTT.